The 5 T cell receptor beta chains given below trace back to one sample, sequenced in a study of blood T cell repertoires in COVID-19. The method was immunoSEQ multiplex PCR; TCRdb's version includes in-frame clones alone and lacks a portion of them. The sample carries 100,000 to 110,000 clones, about nine tenths recorded once. The sample comprised peripheral blood. Every receptor here comes from a man in his forties or fifties with active COVID-19.

The chain employs TRBV6-5 and TRBJ1-2; 9 nucleotides align to TRBD1. Unmatched junction bases numbered 9, after V lost 6 bases and J lost 4 bases. The CDR3 covers 15 residues. The V gene's germline CDR1 is MNHEY and CDR2 SVGAGI. The CDR3 nucleotides read TGTGCCAGCAGGGATTACAGGGGGCATGTCTATGGCTACACCTTC. Translation: CASRDYRGHVYGYTF.

The J gene is TRBJ2-7, the V gene TRBV11-2; 10 nucleotides agree with TRBD2. CDR1 is SGHAT and CDR2 is FQNNGV in the germline V gene. Trimming took 5 bases from V and 7 from J; bases not matched to a gene: 5. The CDR3 spans 13 residues. As DNA, the CDR3 is TGTGCCAGCAGCCCCCCACTAGCGGGGGAGCAGTACTTC. Translation: CASSPPLAGEQYF.

V gene TRBV7-3 combines with J gene TRBJ2-1, with a possible D match to TRBD1 (5 bases). The germline V and J ends were trimmed by 4 bases and 5 bases, with 9 bases remaining between them. Germline CDR1 and CDR2: SGHTA and FQGTGA. This CDR3 is built from 13 residues. For the CDR3, the DNA is TGTGCCAGCAGCTCAGGGCCTAACAATGAGCAGTTCTTC. The encoded protein is CASSSGPNNEQFF.

The V gene is TRBV19, the J gene TRBJ1-3, with 7 bases identical to TRBD1. The CDR3 totals 13 residues. Trimming cost V 7 bases and J 8 bases; bases outside gene matches: 8. Germline CDR1 is LNHDA and CDR2 is SQIVND (reference sequence). Here the CDR3 reads CASTPDRTDTIYF. CDR3 DNA sequence: TGTGCCAGTACGCCGGACAGGACGGACACCATATATTTT. The full variable domain, in which reference TRBV19 and TRBJ1-3 provide the parts outside the CDR3, is DGGITQSPKYLFRKEGQNVTLSCEQNLNHDAMYWYRQDPGQGLRLIYYSQIVNDFQKGDIAEGYSVSREKKESFPLTVTSAQKNPTAFYLCASTPDRTDTIYFGEGSWLTVV.

CDR3 nucleotide sequence: TGTGCCAGCAGTTTAGCGTCTGGGGCCAACGTCCTGACTTTC. Translation: CASSLASGANVLTF. This chain uses TRBV6-2 or TRBV6-3 with TRBJ2-6, with a tentative D call TRBD2 (5 bases). V was clipped by 4 bases and J by 1 base, with 5 bases between them. The V gene's germline CDR1 is MNHEY and CDR2 SVGEGT. The CDR3 length is 14 residues.